The clone carrying this T cell receptor beta chain showed up many times. No antigen is known for it. Preparation of the TCRbeta library involved a method that used unique molecular identifiers. TCRdb itself ran the PCR reads through MiXCR, one entry per CDR3 protein. Here the sample spans some 130,000 distinct CDR3 sequences, more than 9.5% being singletons. Germline V gene sequence: CDR1 SGHTA, CDR2 FQGNSA. V lost 2 bases, J lost 5 bases, and 16 bases lay in between. This CDR3 is built from 16 residues. The record originates from a study of T-cell reconstitution after alpha-beta-depleted transplantation in children. Study findings and constraints: Two months or so post-transplant, alpha-beta T cells reportedly derived from several hundred expanded graft clones. Newly made T cells mostly supplied T-cell counts and diversity one year after transplant. The high TCRbeta diversity at day 60 in some patients came from surviving recipient T cells and thymic progenitors.

This TCR derives from a girl younger than two who had a stem cell transplant for combined immunodeficiency, so the T cells may come from the graft donor. This chain connects TRBV7-2 to TRBJ1-5; D call uncertain. This specimen was PBMCs, mostly from graft donor cells, taken 180 days after TCRalphabeta/CD19-depleted stem cell transplant. The CDR3 is CASSLWGLLQDQPQHF. The CDR3 nucleotides read TGTGCCAGCAGCTTATGGGGTCTCTTGCAGGATCAGCCCCAGCATTTT.